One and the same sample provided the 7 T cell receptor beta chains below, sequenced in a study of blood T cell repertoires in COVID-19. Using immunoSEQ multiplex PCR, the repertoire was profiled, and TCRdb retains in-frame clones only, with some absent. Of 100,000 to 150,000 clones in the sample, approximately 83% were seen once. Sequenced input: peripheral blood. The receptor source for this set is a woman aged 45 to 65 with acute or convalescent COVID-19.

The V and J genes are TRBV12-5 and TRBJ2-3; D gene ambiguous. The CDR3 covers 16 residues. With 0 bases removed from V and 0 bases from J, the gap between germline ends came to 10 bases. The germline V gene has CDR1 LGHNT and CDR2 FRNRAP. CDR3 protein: CASGLVLYGSTDTQYF. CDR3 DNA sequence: TGTGCTAGTGGTTTGGTACTATATGGCAGCACAGATACGCAGTATTTT.

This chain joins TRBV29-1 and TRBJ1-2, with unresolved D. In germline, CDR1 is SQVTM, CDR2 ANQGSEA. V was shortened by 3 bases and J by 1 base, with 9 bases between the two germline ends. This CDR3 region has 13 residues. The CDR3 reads CSVETTNNYGYTF. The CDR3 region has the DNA TGCAGCGTTGAGACGACAAATAACTATGGCTACACCTTC.

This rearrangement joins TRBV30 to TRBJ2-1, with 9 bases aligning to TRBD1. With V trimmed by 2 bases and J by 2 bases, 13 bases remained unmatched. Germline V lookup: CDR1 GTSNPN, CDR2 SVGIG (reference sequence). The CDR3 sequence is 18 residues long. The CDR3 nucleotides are TGTGCCTGGAGTCCGCCCCCGGGACAGGGAATCCCCTACAATGAGCAGTTCTTC. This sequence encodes CAWSPPPGQGIPYNEQFF.

In DNA, the CDR3 is TGTGCCAGTAGTATAGATCTAGCGAATGAGCAGTTCTTC. It translates to CASSIDLANEQFF. The chain employs TRBV19 and TRBJ2-1, with D maybe TRBD2 (6 bases). This CDR3 has 13 residues. Trimming took 0 bases from V and 7 from J, leaving 7 bases between them. Germline V gene sequence: CDR1 LNHDA, CDR2 SQIVND (reference sequence).

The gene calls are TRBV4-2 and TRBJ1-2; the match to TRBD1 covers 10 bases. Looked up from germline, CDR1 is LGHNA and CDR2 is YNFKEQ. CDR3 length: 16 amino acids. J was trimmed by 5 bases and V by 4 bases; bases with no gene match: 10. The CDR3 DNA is TGTGCCAGCAGCCTGGAACCGGGACAGGGGATTTATGGCTACACCTTC. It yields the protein CASSLEPGQGIYGYTF.

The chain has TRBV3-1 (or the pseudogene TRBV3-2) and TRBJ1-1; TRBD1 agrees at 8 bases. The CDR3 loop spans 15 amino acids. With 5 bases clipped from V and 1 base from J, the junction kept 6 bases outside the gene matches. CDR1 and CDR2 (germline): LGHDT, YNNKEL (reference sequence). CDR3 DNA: TGTGCCAGCAGCGAACCGGGACAGGAGAACACTGAAGCTTTCTTT. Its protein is CASSEPGQENTEAFF.

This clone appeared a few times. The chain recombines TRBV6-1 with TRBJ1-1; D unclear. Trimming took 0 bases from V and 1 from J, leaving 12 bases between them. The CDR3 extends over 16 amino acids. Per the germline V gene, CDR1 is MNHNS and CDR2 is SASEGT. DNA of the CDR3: TGTGCCAGCAGTGAAGCGGCGGGGAAGGGGAACACTGAAGCTTTCTTT. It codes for CASSEAAGKGNTEAFF.